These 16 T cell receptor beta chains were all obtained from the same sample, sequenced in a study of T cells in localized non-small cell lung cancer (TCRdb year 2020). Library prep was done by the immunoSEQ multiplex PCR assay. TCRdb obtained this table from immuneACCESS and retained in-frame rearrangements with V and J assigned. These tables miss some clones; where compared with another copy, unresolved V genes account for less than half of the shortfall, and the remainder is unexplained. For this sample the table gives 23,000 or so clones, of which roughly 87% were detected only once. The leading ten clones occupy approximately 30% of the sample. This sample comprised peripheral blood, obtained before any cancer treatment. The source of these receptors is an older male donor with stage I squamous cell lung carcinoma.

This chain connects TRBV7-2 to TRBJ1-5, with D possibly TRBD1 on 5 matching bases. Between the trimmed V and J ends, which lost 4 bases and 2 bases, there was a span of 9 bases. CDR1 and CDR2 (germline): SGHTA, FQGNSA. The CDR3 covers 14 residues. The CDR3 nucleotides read TGTGCCAGCAGCTCCTGGGGCGGCAATCAGCCCCAGCATTTT. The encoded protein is CASSSWGGNQPQHF.

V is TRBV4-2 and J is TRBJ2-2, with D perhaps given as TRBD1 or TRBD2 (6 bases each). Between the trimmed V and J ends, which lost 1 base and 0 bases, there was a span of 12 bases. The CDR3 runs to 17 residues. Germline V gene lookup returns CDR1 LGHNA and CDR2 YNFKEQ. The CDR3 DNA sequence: TGTGCCAGCAGCCAAGTCGGTGGGGGGCCGAACACCGGGGAGCTGTTTTTT. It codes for CASSQVGGGPNTGELFF.

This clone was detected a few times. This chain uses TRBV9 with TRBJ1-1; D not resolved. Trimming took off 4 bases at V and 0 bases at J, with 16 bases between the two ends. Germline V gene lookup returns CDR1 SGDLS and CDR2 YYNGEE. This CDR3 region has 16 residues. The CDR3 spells CASSSQGGLMNTEAFF. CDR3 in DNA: TGTGCCAGCAGCTCTCAAGGCGGACTGATGAACACTGAAGCTTTCTTT.

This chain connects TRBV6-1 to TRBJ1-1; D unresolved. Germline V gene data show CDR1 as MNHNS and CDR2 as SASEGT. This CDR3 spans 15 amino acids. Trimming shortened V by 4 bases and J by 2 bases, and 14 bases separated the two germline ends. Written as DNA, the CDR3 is TGTGCCAGCAGTGGTGGGGTAATCGTAAACACTGAAGCTTTCTTT. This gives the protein CASSGGVIVNTEAFF.

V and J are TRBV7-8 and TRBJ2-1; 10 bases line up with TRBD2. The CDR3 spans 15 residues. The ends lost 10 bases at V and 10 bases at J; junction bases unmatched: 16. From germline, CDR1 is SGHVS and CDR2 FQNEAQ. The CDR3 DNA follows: TGTGCCACCTTCCGGACTAGCGGACCTCCGGGGGAGCAGTTCTTC. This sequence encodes CATFRTSGPPGEQFF.

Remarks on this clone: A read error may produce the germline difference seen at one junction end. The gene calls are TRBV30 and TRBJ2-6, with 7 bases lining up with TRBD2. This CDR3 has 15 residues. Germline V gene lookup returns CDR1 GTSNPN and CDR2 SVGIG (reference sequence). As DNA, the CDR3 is TGTGCCTGGAGTGTTGGGGCGAGCGGGGCCAACATCCTGACTTTC. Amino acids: CAWSVGASGANILTF.

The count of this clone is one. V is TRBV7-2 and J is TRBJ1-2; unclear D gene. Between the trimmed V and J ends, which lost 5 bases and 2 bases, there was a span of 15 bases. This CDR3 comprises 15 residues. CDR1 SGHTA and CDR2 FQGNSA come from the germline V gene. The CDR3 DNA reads TGTGCCAGCAGCCCCGGGGATGGGGTGAACTATGGCTACACCTTC. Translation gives CASSPGDGVNYGYTF.

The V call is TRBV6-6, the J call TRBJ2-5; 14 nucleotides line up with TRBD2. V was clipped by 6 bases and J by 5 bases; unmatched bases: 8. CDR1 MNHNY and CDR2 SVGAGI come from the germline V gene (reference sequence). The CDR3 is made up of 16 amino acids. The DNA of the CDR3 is TGTGCCAGCAGCAAGGGGACTAGCGGGAGAAGGGAGACCCAGTACTTC. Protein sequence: CASSKGTSGRRETQYF.

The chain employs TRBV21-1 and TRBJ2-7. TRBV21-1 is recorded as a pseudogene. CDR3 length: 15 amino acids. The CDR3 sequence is CASSKSAGPPYEQYF. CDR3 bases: TGTGCCAGCAGCAAATCTGCCGGGCCCCCCTACGAGCAGTACTTC.

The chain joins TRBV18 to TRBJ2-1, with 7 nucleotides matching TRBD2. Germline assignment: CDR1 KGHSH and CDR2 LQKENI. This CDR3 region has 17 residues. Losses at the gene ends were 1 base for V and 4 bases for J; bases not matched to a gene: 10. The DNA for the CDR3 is TGTGCCAGCTCACCACAGATTCTGGCGGGAGAGTACAATGAGCAGTTCTTC. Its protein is CASSPQILAGEYNEQFF.

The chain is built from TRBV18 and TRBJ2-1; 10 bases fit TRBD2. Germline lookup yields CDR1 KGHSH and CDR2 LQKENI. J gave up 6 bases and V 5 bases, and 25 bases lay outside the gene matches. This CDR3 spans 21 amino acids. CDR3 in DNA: TGTGCCAGCTCATCCCTACGGGCTAGCGGGAGAAGTCCTAAGGCAACCAATGAGCAGTTCTTC. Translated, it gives CASSSLRASGRSPKATNEQFF.

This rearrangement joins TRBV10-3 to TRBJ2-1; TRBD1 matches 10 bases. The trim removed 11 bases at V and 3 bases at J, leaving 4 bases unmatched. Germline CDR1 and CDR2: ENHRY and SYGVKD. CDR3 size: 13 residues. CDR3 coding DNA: TGTGCCTCCGGGACAGGGGACTACAATGAGCAGTTCTTC. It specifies CASGTGDYNEQFF.

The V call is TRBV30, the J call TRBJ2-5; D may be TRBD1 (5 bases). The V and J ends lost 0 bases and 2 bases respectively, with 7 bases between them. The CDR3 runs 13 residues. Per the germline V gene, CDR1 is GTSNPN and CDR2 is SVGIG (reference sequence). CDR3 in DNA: TGTGCCTGGAGTGTAGGGGCACAAGAGACCCAGTACTTC. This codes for CAWSVGAQETQYF.

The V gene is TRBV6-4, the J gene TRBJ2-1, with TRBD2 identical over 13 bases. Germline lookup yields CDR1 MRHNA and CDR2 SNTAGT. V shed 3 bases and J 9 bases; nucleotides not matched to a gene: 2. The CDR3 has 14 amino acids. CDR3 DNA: TGTGCCAGCAGTGAAACTAGCGGGAGGGGTGAGCAGTTCTTC. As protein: CASSETSGRGEQFF.

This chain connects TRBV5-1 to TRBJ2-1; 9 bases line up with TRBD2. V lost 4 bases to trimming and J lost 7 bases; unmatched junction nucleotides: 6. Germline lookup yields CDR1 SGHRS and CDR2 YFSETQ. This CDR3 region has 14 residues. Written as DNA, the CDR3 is TGCGCCAGCAGCGACGGACTAGCGATTAATGAGCAGTTCTTC. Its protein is CASSDGLAINEQFF. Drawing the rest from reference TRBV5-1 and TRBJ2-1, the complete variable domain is KAGVTQTPRYLIKTRGQQVTLSCSPISGHRSVSWYQQTPGQGLQFLFEYFSETQRNKGNFPGRFSGRQFSNSRSEMNVSTLELGDSALYLCASSDGLAINEQFFGPGTRLTVL.

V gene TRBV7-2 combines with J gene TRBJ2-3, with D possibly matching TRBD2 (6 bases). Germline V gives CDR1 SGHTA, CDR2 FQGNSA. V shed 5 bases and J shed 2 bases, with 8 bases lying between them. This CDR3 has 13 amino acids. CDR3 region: CASSPGDTDTQYF. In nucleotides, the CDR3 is TGTGCCAGCAGCCCGGGAGACACAGATACGCAGTATTTT.